What follows describes a single T cell receptor beta chain. The antigen is unknown. With cryopreserved PBMCs as the source, around 1.9 micrograms of genomic DNA went to TCR beta libraries. The data were produced by immunoSEQ multiplex PCR, yet TCRdb's version contains in-frame clones alone and is incomplete. Counted here are over 120,000 clones, around 80% occurring once; the ten biggest clones make up roughly 13%. The data originate from a study of cytotoxic CD8 clonotypes in ibrutinib-treated CLL. Study at large: There were 11 relapsed/refractory patients and more than 14 treatment-naive patients, and around 17 were IGHV unmutated. Study-level points and caveats: Public clonotypes occurred uncommonly; on treatment, they contracted or remained stable. At the start, clonality exceeded age-matched healthy donors and followed circulating CD8+ T-cell counts.

The CDR3 extends over 18 amino acids. J was trimmed by 0 bases and V by 6 bases; bases with no gene match: 12. Germline V lookup: CDR1 SNHLY, CDR2 FYNNEI. The chain recombines TRBV2 with TRBJ1-5, with TRBD1 matching over 9 bases. The sample here was PBMCs, taken after 12 months of ibrutinib treatment. This TCR was sampled from a human donor with chronic lymphocytic leukemia. CDR3 amino acids: CASSSGTGRLRSNQPQHF. For the CDR3, the DNA is TGTGCCAGCAGCTCCGGGACAGGGAGATTGCGTAGCAATCAGCCCCAGCATTTT.